The text below deals with one T cell receptor beta chain. This sample stems from a study of blood T cell repertoires in COVID-19. V trimming: 4 bases; J trimming: 5 bases; junction bases outside the gene matches: 6. Looked up from germline, CDR1 is LGHDT and CDR2 is YNNKEL (reference sequence). CDR3 size: 15 residues. Residents of over 20 US areas, aged about 18 to 95 years, made up the participants. Among Cohort 3 donors, those recovered had two negative PCRs, clearance, or symptom resolution. Sequencing was performed with immunoSEQ multiplex PCR; in TCRdb, only in-frame clones are kept and a portion is missing. The table shows about 310,000 clones, with 80% to 90% occurring only once.

The sequence was collected from a man younger than 45 who had recovered from COVID-19. The chain recombines TRBV3-1 (or the pseudogene TRBV3-2) with TRBJ2-5, with 11 bases aligning to TRBD1. The sample consisted of PBMCs or T cells enriched from blood (not recorded which). The CDR3 reads CASSRRTGGVETQYF. CDR3 DNA: TGTGCCAGCAGCCGAAGGACAGGGGGCGTGGAGACCCAGTACTTC.